This T cell receptor beta chain comes out of a study of T cell responses to AZD1222 COVID-19 vaccine. Findings of the study overall: Clonal diversity was possibly underestimated, and the donors were mostly white British, with more females.

About this clone itself: Its target is unknown.

This CDR3 region has 14 residues. The V end was cut by 3 bases, the J end by 4 bases, with 10 bases between. Germline CDR1 SGHTA, CDR2 FQGNSA. This table comes from immunoSEQ multiplex PCR, and its TCRdb copy is limited to in-frame clones, with some not included. Of 150,000 or so clones listed, 88% are singletons. This clonotype was obtained from an adult in good health. This specimen was peripheral blood, taken on day 0 of AZD1222 vaccination. This chain connects TRBV7-2 to TRBJ1-3; no reliable D call. CDR3 amino acids: CASSLGGKGNTIYF. The CDR3 bases are TGTGCCAGCAGCTTGGGAGGGAAGGGAAACACCATATATTTT.